This entry lists 24 T cell receptor beta chains sequenced from one sample in a study of cytomegalovirus exposure and HLA in healthy donors. This PCR relied on a set of 60 Vbeta primers and 13 Jbeta primers. Assay used: immunoSEQ multiplex PCR; TCRdb lists only in-frame clones, some missing. The table has about 170,000 clones, 70% to 80% seen once. Source material: PBMCs. The origin of the receptors is a woman aged 50 to 65 in good health and CMV-seronegative.

V and J are TRBV28 and TRBJ2-1; the D is unclear. The V and J ends lost 6 bases and 0 bases respectively, with 15 bases between them. CDR1 is MDHEN and CDR2 is SYDVKM in the germline V gene. CDR3 length: 16 amino acids. The CDR3 here is CASSLLTPSSYNEQFF. The DNA for the CDR3 is TGTGCCAGCAGCCTCCTTACTCCTAGCTCCTACAATGAGCAGTTCTTC.

The DNA of the CDR3 is TGTGCCAGCAGCTTAGCTTCCCAGGGGAGGGAGGTCACTGAAGCTTTCTTT. The encoded protein is CASSLASQGREVTEAFF. The chain combines TRBV7-2 with TRBJ1-1; a weak D match, TRBD1 (6 bases). The germline CDR1 and CDR2 sequences are SGHTA and FQGNSA. Trimming shortened V by 0 bases and J by 4 bases, and 18 bases separated the two germline ends. CDR3 length equals 17 residues.

V usage is TRBV14 and J usage is TRBJ1-1; maybe TRBD1 (5 bases). The CDR3 contains 16 residues. Trimming left V 0 bases short and J 4 bases short, with 15 bases between. CDR1 and CDR2 (germline): SGHDN, FVKESK. The CDR3: CASSQETESFATEAFF. The CDR3 nucleotides read TGTGCCAGCAGCCAAGAGACAGAAAGTTTTGCCACTGAAGCTTTCTTT. Full variable domain (outside the CDR3, taken from reference TRBV14 and TRBJ1-1): EAGVTQFPSHSVIEKGQTVTLRCDPISGHDNLYWYRRVMGKEIKFLLHFVKESKQDESGMPNNRFLAERTGGTYSTLKVQPAELEDSGVYFCASSQETESFATEAFFGQGTRLTVV.

The CDR3 sequence: CASSPGNREPTYEQYF. DNA of the CDR3: TGTGCCAGCAGCCCAGGTAACAGGGAGCCAACCTACGAGCAGTACTTC. The chain uses TRBV9 and TRBJ2-7; D is perhaps TRBD1 (6 bases). Trimming removed 4 bases from V and 2 bases from J, with 19 bases in between. This CDR3 spans 16 amino acids. The germline CDR1 and CDR2 sequences are SGDLS and YYNGEE.

This chain uses TRBV5-8 with TRBJ2-3; TRBD2 matches at 7 bases. This CDR3 is built from 15 residues. The J segment lost 0 bases and the V segment lost 0 bases, leaving 1 base of the junction unmatched. Germline V gene sequence: CDR1 SGHTS, CDR2 YDEGEE. Here the CDR3 DNA reads TGTGCCAGCAGCTTGGTACTAGCGAGCACAGATACGCAGTATTTT. It yields the protein CASSLVLASTDTQYF.

Only a few counts were recorded for this clone. The chain employs TRBV30 and TRBJ2-3; 11 nucleotides align to TRBD2. Germline V gene sequence: CDR1 GTSNPN, CDR2 SVGIG (reference sequence). CDR3 length: 15 residues. J gave up 3 bases and V 1 base, and 3 bases lay outside the gene matches. The CDR3 is CAWSGLAGTTDTQYF. The DNA of the CDR3 is TGTGCCTGGAGTGGACTAGCGGGGACGACAGATACGCAGTATTTT.

This chain joins TRBV27 and TRBJ2-7, with D tentatively TRBD1 (6 bases). The CDR3 totals 15 residues. Deletions cut 3 bases from V and 0 bases from J, with 12 bases between. CDR1 is MNHEY and CDR2 is SMNVEV in the germline V gene (reference sequence). The CDR3 nucleotides read TGTGCCAGCAGTTTGCAGCAGGGGAGCTCCTACGAGCAGTACTTC. Translating gives CASSLQQGSSYEQYF.

The J gene is TRBJ2-1, the V gene TRBV9; 7 bases line up with TRBD1. Trimming took 1 base from V and 3 from J; bases not matched to a gene: 4. CDR3 size: 15 residues. Germline CDR1 reads SGDLS; CDR2 reads YYNGEE. Written as DNA, the CDR3 is TGTGCCAGCAGCGTAATCCGGGACAGCTACAATGAGCAGTTCTTC. Amino acids: CASSVIRDSYNEQFF.

V gene TRBV4-3 combines with J gene TRBJ2-2; D possibly corresponds to TRBD1 (6 bases). This CDR3 spans 17 amino acids. V was clipped by 4 bases and J by 3 bases, with 18 bases between them. Per germline, CDR1 LGHNA and CDR2 YSLEER. The CDR3 protein is CASSRVEVQGYTGELFF. In nucleotides, the CDR3 is TGCGCCAGCAGCCGAGTAGAGGTACAGGGCTACACCGGGGAGCTGTTTTTT.

The DNA for the CDR3 is TGTGCCAGTAGTATTTCAGGGTCCACAGATACGCAGTATTTT. Its translation is CASSISGSTDTQYF. The chain carries TRBV19 and TRBJ2-3, with a weak D call TRBD1 (5 bases). V dropped 3 bases and J dropped 2 bases, with 9 bases sitting between them. In germline, CDR1 is LNHDA, CDR2 SQIVND (reference sequence). CDR3 size: 14 residues.

The chain has TRBV7-9 and TRBJ1-1; D perhaps matches TRBD1 (6 bases). The CDR3 length is 14 residues. With 3 bases removed from V and 0 bases from J, the gap between germline ends came to 8 bases. Germline CDR1 reads SEHNR; CDR2 reads FQNEAQ (reference sequence). CDR3 residues: CASSFGQLNTEAFF. The CDR3 DNA follows: TGTGCCAGCAGCTTCGGACAGCTGAACACTGAAGCTTTCTTT.

The genes are TRBV6-1 and TRBJ1-6; the match to TRBD1 covers 7 bases. This CDR3 is built from 16 residues. Germline lookup yields CDR1 MNHNS and CDR2 SASEGT. V lost 0 bases, J lost 10 bases, and 9 bases stayed unmatched. CDR3 DNA: TGTGCCAGCAGTGAAGCGAGGGGGCCCCCAGGGTCACCCCTCCACTTT. It codes for CASSEARGPPGSPLHF.

This clone occurred once. This chain joins TRBV27 and TRBJ2-7, with D uncertain. This CDR3 is 14 amino acids long. Germline V CDR1 and CDR2: MNHEY, SMNVEV (reference sequence). The ends were cut back, 2 bases at V and 3 bases at J, with 11 bases in the middle. CDR3 DNA: TGTGCCAGCAGTTTAGTAGCTACCAACTACGAGCAGTACTTC. It encodes CASSLVATNYEQYF.

The CDR3 region is CASSPGTPRETQYF. The CDR3, as DNA: TGTGCCAGCAGCCCAGGGACACCTAGGGAGACCCAGTACTTC. This chain uses TRBV11-2 with TRBJ2-5; TRBD1 is a possible D gene (6 bases). Trimming cost V 5 bases and J 5 bases, with 15 bases left between them. CDR1 is SGHAT and CDR2 is FQNNGV in the germline V gene. The CDR3 runs 14 residues.

The genes are TRBV27 and TRBJ1-6; TRBD1 aligns across 8 bases. The germline gives CDR1 MNHEY, CDR2 SMNVEV (reference sequence). The junction had 4 bases not matched to a gene; V was cut back by 4 bases and J by 8 bases. The CDR3 totals 14 residues. The CDR3: CASSSQGDYSPLHF. The DNA for the CDR3 is TGTGCCAGCAGTTCACAGGGGGACTATTCACCCCTCCACTTT.

Written as DNA, the CDR3 is TGTGCCAGCAGACCGACAGGGGTTGTCTCAGGCTACACCTTC. Encoded protein: CASRPTGVVSGYTF. The V and J genes are TRBV6-5 and TRBJ1-2; 8 positions match TRBD1. CDR1 is MNHEY, CDR2 SVGAGI, per germline. There are 14 residues in the CDR3. V shed 6 bases, J shed 8 bases, and the junction held 11 bases outside the gene matches.

The chain employs TRBV11-2 and TRBJ2-1; the match to TRBD2 covers 8 bases. The trim removed 3 bases at V and 0 bases at J, leaving 7 bases unmatched. The CDR3 is made up of 17 amino acids. Germline V CDR1 and CDR2: SGHAT, FQNNGV. The CDR3, as DNA: TGTGCCAGCAGCTTCCGGCGGGGGGCCAGCTCCTACAATGAGCAGTTCTTC. It specifies CASSFRRGASSYNEQFF.

The V gene is TRBV18, the J gene TRBJ1-1; D is possibly TRBD1 (5 bases). The germline gives CDR1 KGHSH, CDR2 LQKENI. Deletions cut 2 bases from V and 0 bases from J, with 16 bases between. There are 17 residues in the CDR3. CDR3 bases: TGTGCCAGCTCACCATCAGAGCCGGGACTAATGAACACTGAAGCTTTCTTT. It yields the protein CASSPSEPGLMNTEAFF. Full variable domain (remainder filled in from reference TRBV18 and TRBJ1-1): NAGVMQNPRHLVRRRGQEARLRCSPMKGHSHVYWYRQLPEEGLKFMVYLQKENIIDESGMPKERFSAEFPKEGPSILRIQQVVRGDSAAYFCASSPSEPGLMNTEAFFGQGTRLTVV.

The gene calls are TRBV5-1 and TRBJ2-5; D not certain. Germline lookup yields CDR1 SGHRS and CDR2 YFSETQ. The V gene lost 1 base and the J gene lost 3 bases, with 7 bases spanning the gap. This CDR3 is built from 13 residues. Here the CDR3 reads CASSLFPEETQYF. In DNA, the CDR3 is TGCGCCAGCAGCTTGTTTCCAGAAGAGACCCAGTACTTC.

The genes are TRBV28 and TRBJ1-1; a possible D gene is TRBD1 (6 bases). CDR1 and CDR2 (germline): MDHEN, SYDVKM. V lost 8 bases and J 3 bases, leaving 19 bases between the germline ends. The CDR3 runs to 15 residues. The chain's CDR3 is CASDSPGGKDTEAFF. The CDR3 DNA reads TGTGCCAGCGATTCCCCGGGGGGCAAGGACACTGAAGCTTTCTTT.

V gene TRBV7-3 combines with J gene TRBJ2-7; D gene ambiguous. V was pared by 2 bases and J by 2 bases, with 10 bases between. CDR1 and CDR2 (germline): SGHTA, FQGTGA. This CDR3 is built from 14 residues. CDR3 sequence (DNA): TGTGCCAGCAGCTTAGGGCAGACACCCTACGAGCAGTACTTC. Translated, it gives CASSLGQTPYEQYF.

The count of this clone is one. The rearrangement links TRBV6-1 to TRBJ1-6, with a possible D match to TRBD1 (6 bases). There are 14 residues in the CDR3. Trimming pared 4 bases from V and 11 bases from J, leaving 15 bases between. Germline lookup yields CDR1 MNHNS and CDR2 SASEGT. CDR3 amino acids: CASSVQDGGPPLHF. DNA of the CDR3: TGTGCCAGCAGTGTCCAGGACGGGGGGCCACCCCTCCACTTT.

This sequence joins TRBV9 and TRBJ2-3; D unclear. V lost 0 bases to trimming and J lost 6 bases, with 11 bases between them. CDR3 length: 14 residues. The germline gives CDR1 SGDLS, CDR2 YYNGEE. CDR3 sequence: CASSVGSHGDTQYF. Written as DNA, the CDR3 is TGTGCCAGCAGCGTAGGGAGTCACGGTGATACGCAGTATTTT. The full variable domain, rest sourced from reference TRBV9 and TRBJ2-3, is DSGVTQTPKHLITATGQRVTLRCSPRSGDLSVYWYQQSLDQGLQFLIQYYNGEERAKGNILERFSAQQFPDLHSELNLSSLELGDSALYFCASSVGSHGDTQYFGPGTRLTVL.

V is TRBV9 and J is TRBJ1-4; TRBD1 agrees at 7 bases. CDR3 length equals 15 residues. CDR1 is SGDLS, CDR2 YYNGEE, per germline. The V segment lost 3 bases and the J segment 4 bases; nucleotides outside the gene matches: 6. The CDR3 sequence: CASSAITGVNEKLFF. The CDR3 bases are TGTGCCAGCAGCGCAATAACAGGGGTTAATGAAAAACTGTTTTTT.